This T cell receptor beta chain emerged from a study of blood T cells in healthy people across ages. The second PCR ran about 6 to 12 cycles with a sample-barcoded 5' primer and J-beta primers. Using its own MiXCR run on the 5' RACE reads, TCRdb lists one record per CDR3 protein. The sample consists of about 840,000 distinct CDR3 sequences, 29% of them appearing once. Trimming removed 3 bases from V and 2 bases from J; junction bases left unmatched: 6. The germline gives CDR1 MNHEY, CDR2 SMNVEV (reference sequence). The length of the CDR3 is 16 residues. Study observations and caveats: Older age went with lower TCR beta diversity per million T cells, in a roughly linear way.

About this clonotype: Its antigen is currently unknown.

These same records also appear under a second study, on T cells of mothers and their children.

This sequence was found in a woman in her thirties or forties in good health. The gene calls are TRBV27 and TRBJ2-2; 7 nucleotides agree with TRBD1. The sequenced sample was blood. This chain's CDR3 is CASSFSGQFNTGELFF. CDR3 nucleotide sequence: TGTGCCAGCAGTTTTTCGGGACAGTTTAACACCGGGGAGCTGTTTTTT.